A selection of T cell receptor beta chains follows, all from one sample in a study of T cells after yellow fever vaccination. MiXCR, run by TCRdb on the 5' RACE reads, gives a single entry per CDR3 protein. Among more than 300,000 distinct CDR3 sequences listed, about 10% were seen once. The specimen was CD4+ T cells sorted from PBMCs, collected 45 days after the yellow fever booster vaccination. The origin of the receptors is a man younger than 35 who received the YFV17D yellow fever vaccine. Both conserved end residues are part of each CDR3. The D gene is left open where the match is weak. For some rows the clone size is stated as once, few or many, or as a class when expanded; others skip it.

d_gene	v_gene	j_gene	abundance	CDR3nt	CDR3aa
.	TRBV29-1	TRBJ2-5	few	TGCAGCGTTGGTTGGGGGATGGAGACCCAGTACTTC	CSVGWGMETQYF
TRBD2	TRBV7-9	TRBJ2-1	few	TGTGCCAGCAGCTTATACGGGGGGACGGGTGAGCAGTTCTTC	CASSLYGGTGEQFF
.	TRBV15	TRBJ1-1	few	TGTGCCACCAGCAGAGATCATAACACTGAAGCTTTCTTT	CATSRDHNTEAFF
.	TRBV27	TRBJ2-5	.	TGTGCCAGCAGTTTGAGAAGGGAAAGGACCCAGTACTTC	CASSLRRERTQYF
.	TRBV20-1	TRBJ1-2	.	TGCAGTGCTAGAGATCCAGGCAGCTATGGCTACACCTTC	CSARDPGSYGYTF
TRBD2	TRBV24-1	TRBJ2-3	.	TGTGCCACGATGGCGTCGGGGGGGCAAGATACGCAGTATTTT	CATMASGGQDTQYF
.	TRBV6-6	TRBJ1-3	.	TGTGCCAGCAGGGACGGAGATGGAAACACCATATATTTT	CASRDGDGNTIYF
.	TRBV4-1	TRBJ1-5	.	TGCGCCAGCAGCCATTTGGGCAGCAATCAGCCCCAGCATTTT	CASSHLGSNQPQHF
.	TRBV5-1	TRBJ1-6	few	TGCGCCAGCAGCTGGAACACCGAGCGGAATTCACCCCTCCACTTT	CASSWNTERNSPLHF
TRBD1	TRBV4-1	TRBJ1-4	.	TGCGCCAGCAGACGCACAGGGGTCGGCGAAAAACTGTTTTTT	CASRRTGVGEKLFF
.	TRBV29-1	TRBJ2-3	many	TGCAGCGGTTGGGACGTAGGTACGCAGTATTTT	CSGWDVGTQYF
TRBD2	TRBV6-5	TRBJ2-4	many	TGTGCCAGCAGTTCCGGGACTAGAGCTGATCGGCAGTACTTC	CASSSGTRADRQYF
.	TRBV7-9	TRBJ2-7	few	TGTGCCAGCAGCTCCTTCTTGGGAGGTCTCTACGAGCAGTACTTC	CASSSFLGGLYEQYF
.	TRBV5-1	TRBJ1-1	many	TGCGCCAGCAAGGGGGACGGGCCTTTCTTT	CASKGDGPFF
TRBD2	TRBV7-6	TRBJ2-3	.	TGTGCCAGCAGCTTAGATACTAGCGGGGCTGCAGATACGCAGTATTTT	CASSLDTSGAADTQYF
.	TRBV3-1	TRBJ2-7	few	TGTGCCAGCAGCTTCGAGGGGGGCTACGAGCAGTACTTC	CASSFEGGYEQYF
.	TRBV4-3	TRBJ1-4	.	TGCGCCAGCAGCCAGGCGACGGGAAGGGAAAAACTGTTTTTT	CASSQATGREKLFF
TRBD2	TRBV30	TRBJ2-4	few	TGTGCCTGGAGTGGAGCGGGGGGCCCTCTTCAGTACTTC	CAWSGAGGPLQYF
.	TRBV4-1	TRBJ1-1	few	TGCGCCAGCAGCCAAGCCAGGGCCCTGACTGAAGCTTTCTTT	CASSQARALTEAFF
TRBD1	TRBV5-6	TRBJ2-5	few	TGTGCCAGCAGCTCCCCGGACAGGGGGGTGGTAGAGACCCAGTACTTC	CASSSPDRGVVETQYF
TRBD1	TRBV6-5	TRBJ1-1	few	TGTTCGTACAGGGGTTGGAGGGTCACTGAAGCTTTCTTT	CSYRGWRVTEAFF
.	TRBV4-1	TRBJ2-7	.	TGCGCCAGCAGCCAAGGGTCGGCAGGGGCGTCCTACGAGCAGTACTTC	CASSQGSAGASYEQYF
.	TRBV2	TRBJ2-4	few	TGTGCCAGCAGGGCAGGGTTGGCCAAAAACATTCAGTACTTC	CASRAGLAKNIQYF
TRBD1	TRBV2	TRBJ2-1	few	TGTGCCAGCAGTGCTCTCTTGGGGACAGATTCCTACAATGAGCAGTTCTTC	CASSALLGTDSYNEQFF
.	TRBV6-6	TRBJ2-2	.	TGTGCCAGCAGCTCCCACCTAGGATTGGTCGGGGAGCTGTTTTTT	CASSSHLGLVGELFF
.	TRBV9	TRBJ2-5	.	TGTGCCAGCAGCGTAGCTCCGGACGGGGGCCCTTACTTC	CASSVAPDGGPYF
.	TRBV6-2/TRBV6-3	TRBJ1-6	.	TGTGCCAGCAGTTACCCCGGATCACCCCTCCACTTT	CASSYPGSPLHF
TRBD2	TRBV5-1	TRBJ2-1	many	TGCGCCAGCAGCTTCTGGACTAGCGGGTACAATGAGCAGTTCTTC	CASSFWTSGYNEQFF
.	TRBV20-1	TRBJ1-2	.	TGCAGTGCTAATGGGGGGAACTATGGCTACACCTTC	CSANGGNYGYTF
.	TRBV4-1	TRBJ2-5	.	TGCGCCAGCAGCCCGGGGGCACCGACTCAAGAGACCCAGTACTTC	CASSPGAPTQETQYF
.	TRBV12-3/TRBV12-4	TRBJ1-5	few	TGTGCCAGCAGTTTTCGGGTGAGCACTCAGCCCCAGCATTTT	CASSFRVSTQPQHF
.	TRBV12-3/TRBV12-4	TRBJ1-5	few	TGTGCCAGCAGTTGGCGGGAAAATCAGCCCCAGCATTTT	CASSWRENQPQHF
.	TRBV7-6	TRBJ2-6	few	TGTGCCAGCAGCCGCGGGACAAGTGGGGCCAACGTCCTGACTTTC	CASSRGTSGANVLTF
.	TRBV18	TRBJ1-2	.	TGTGCCAGCTCACCGATGCAGGGAGCTAACTATGGCTACACCTTC	CASSPMQGANYGYTF
TRBD2	TRBV5-1	TRBJ2-2	few	TGCGCCAGCAGCTTGCAGCGGGGAGGGACCGGGGAGCTGTTTTTT	CASSLQRGGTGELFF
TRBD2	TRBV24-1	TRBJ2-1	.	TGTGCCACCAGTGACCCTAGCGGGGGGGCCCAGGAGCAGTTCTTC	CATSDPSGGAQEQFF
.	TRBV4-2	TRBJ1-2	.	TGTGCCAGAAGCCAAGATGGTCAGTCCTATGGCTACACCTTC	CARSQDGQSYGYTF
.	TRBV6-2/TRBV6-3	TRBJ2-2	once	TGTGCCAGCAGTTACGAATGGGGTTCAAGTGCCGGGGAGCTGTTTTTT	CASSYEWGSSAGELFF
.	TRBV4-1	TRBJ2-7	.	TGCGCCAGCAGCCAAGGTCAAGGGTTCGACGAGCAGTACTTC	CASSQGQGFDEQYF
.	TRBV27	TRBJ1-6	few	TGTGCCAGCAGTTCGGAACTCACGTATTCACCCCTCCACTTT	CASSSELTYSPLHF
.	TRBV28	TRBJ2-3	few	TGTGCCAGCAGTTTGCCAACCCAGGATACGCAGTATTTT	CASSLPTQDTQYF
.	TRBV19	TRBJ2-5	few	TGTGCCAGTAGTATAGTTAACAGACAAGAGACCCAGTACTTC	CASSIVNRQETQYF
.	TRBV5-4	TRBJ2-3	.	TGTGCCAGCAGCTTGGACGGGGGCATACTCACAGATACGCAGTATTTT	CASSLDGGILTDTQYF
.	TRBV12-3/TRBV12-4	TRBJ1-1	.	TGTGCCAGCAGTTTAGGTCCCACTATCACCACTGAAGCTTTCTTT	CASSLGPTITTEAFF
TRBD1	TRBV6-2/TRBV6-3	TRBJ1-1	.	TGTGCCAGCGACCCCCCCCCGACAGGGGCCAACACTGAAGCTTTCTTT	CASDPPPTGANTEAFF
TRBD1	TRBV6-1	TRBJ1-2	.	TGTGCCAGCAACCCGACGGGACAGGAGGCTGGCTACACCTTC	CASNPTGQEAGYTF
.	TRBV7-9	TRBJ1-2	few	TGTGCCAGCAGCTTAGGGGCAGGGGATGACTATGGCTACACCTTC	CASSLGAGDDYGYTF
.	TRBV6-1	TRBJ1-4	.	TGTGCCAGCAGAGAACAAACAAAAAATGAAAAACTGTTTTTT	CASREQTKNEKLFF
.	TRBV5-1	TRBJ2-3	.	TGCGCCAGCAGCTTGCAAGGGGGTTTAAGCACAGATACGCAGTATTTT	CASSLQGGLSTDTQYF
TRBD2	TRBV27	TRBJ2-3	few	TGTGCCAGCAGCCTGTCTAGCGGGGGGTGGTATACGCAGTATTTT	CASSLSSGGWYTQYF
.	TRBV19	TRBJ2-5	once	TGTGCCAGTAGTATAGAGGCGGGGGCAAAGACCCAGTACTTC	CASSIEAGAKTQYF